This T cell receptor beta chain was captured by sequencing in a study of control samples from healthy donors and cancer patients. Assay used: immunoSEQ multiplex PCR; TCRdb lists only in-frame clones, some missing. The table lists almost 90,000 clones, approximately 87% of them singletons. The germline gives CDR1 SGHTA, CDR2 FQGNSA. The length of the CDR3 is 14 residues. Between the trimmed V and J ends, which lost 5 bases and 3 bases, there was a span of 14 bases. This TCR derives from a woman in her 40s in good health. The material sequenced was blood. The chain has TRBV7-2 and TRBJ2-7; D call uncertain. CDR3 amino acids: CASSLQAPYYEQYF. The CDR3 region has the DNA TGTGCCAGCAGCCTCCAGGCCCCTTACTACGAGCAGTACTTC.